The 3 T cell receptor beta chains given below trace back to one sample, sequenced in a study of cytomegalovirus exposure and HLA in healthy donors. PCR was performed using 60 Vbeta and 13 Jbeta primers. TCRdb's table, derived via immunoSEQ multiplex PCR, lists solely in-frame clones and lacks some. The sample carries approximately 220,000 clones, 60% to 85% recorded once. Sample: PBMCs. The receptors stem from a man between 35 and 55 years old in good health and CMV-seronegative.

The V gene is TRBV19, the J gene TRBJ2-7, with 7 bases aligning to TRBD2. The junction had 8 bases not matched to a gene; V was cut back by 5 bases and J by 4 bases. Germline CDR1 and CDR2: LNHDA and SQIVND (reference sequence). CDR3 length: 14 residues. The CDR3 region has the DNA TGTGCCAGTAGTTCTACCGGGACTACTTACGAGCAGTACTTC. This gives the protein CASSSTGTTYEQYF.

The rearrangement links TRBV30 to TRBJ2-5; 7 nucleotides line up with TRBD1. Germline V gives CDR1 GTSNPN, CDR2 SVGIG (reference sequence). The CDR3 covers 14 residues. V lost 2 bases and J lost 1; bases outside the gene matches: 4. The CDR3 nucleotides read TGTGCCTGGAGTCGGGACAGACTCCAAGAGACCCAGTACTTC. Translation gives CAWSRDRLQETQYF.

This clone was seen more than once but under ten times. The V gene is TRBV10-3, the J gene TRBJ1-1; D is uncertain. The CDR3 is 13 amino acids. Germline V gives CDR1 ENHRY, CDR2 SYGVKD. V was cut by 6 bases and J by 0 bases, with 8 bases left in between. The CDR3 nucleotides are TGTGCCATCAGACGAGTGGTGAACACTGAAGCTTTCTTT. Protein product: CAIRRVVNTEAFF.